These T cell receptor beta chains were read from a single sample in a study of shared clonotypes between healthy human individuals. Repertoires were generated with immunoSEQ multiplex PCR, while TCRdb's copy carries only in-frame clones and drops some. The profile shows 650,000 to 750,000 clones, 72% of them singletons. Material for sequencing was memory CD4+ T cells sorted from blood. Receptor source: a woman aged 25 to 45 in good health. Each CDR3 is given with its conserved first and last residue. The order of the fields is D gene, J gene, V gene, clone size, CDR3 protein, CDR3 DNA. D genes are given only for firm matches. Expanded clones get a size class; other rows say once, few or many, or leave the size out.

D gene: .
J gene: TRBJ2-5
V gene: TRBV9
clone size: .
CDR3 protein: CASSPRASAETQYF
CDR3 DNA: TGTGCCAGCAGCCCGAGGGCCAGCGCAGAGACCCAGTACTTC

D gene: TRBD1
J gene: TRBJ1-3
V gene: TRBV7-6
clone size: .
CDR3 protein: CASSLQTGVGNTIYF
CDR3 DNA: TGTGCCAGCAGCCTACAGACAGGGGTTGGAAACACCATATATTTT

D gene: .
J gene: TRBJ2-7
V gene: TRBV15
clone size: .
CDR3 protein: CATSRRQGLLGEQYF
CDR3 DNA: TGTGCCACCAGCCGAAGACAGGGACTCCTAGGCGAGCAGTACTTC

D gene: .
J gene: TRBJ2-1
V gene: TRBV2
clone size: once
CDR3 protein: CASKIRDGYNEQFF
CDR3 DNA: TGTGCCAGCAAAATACGGGACGGGTACAATGAGCAGTTCTTC

D gene: .
J gene: TRBJ1-2
V gene: TRBV29-1
clone size: .
CDR3 protein: CSVKGLHGGDGYTF
CDR3 DNA: TGCAGCGTTAAGGGCCTTCACGGGGGCGATGGCTACACCTTC

D gene: TRBD1
J gene: TRBJ2-1
V gene: TRBV14
clone size: many
CDR3 protein: CASSRILGTVKGDEQFF
CDR3 DNA: TGTGCCAGCAGCCGCATACTTGGGACAGTTAAAGGAGATGAGCAGTTCTTC

D gene: .
J gene: TRBJ2-5
V gene: TRBV2
clone size: .
CDR3 protein: CASSQRQETQYF
CDR3 DNA: TGTGCCAGCAGCCAAAGACAAGAGACCCAGTACTTC

D gene: .
J gene: TRBJ2-3
V gene: TRBV7-9
clone size: .
CDR3 protein: CASSFAGPRGNTQYF
CDR3 DNA: TGTGCCAGCAGCTTTGCAGGGCCTCGAGGAAATACGCAGTATTTT

D gene: .
J gene: TRBJ1-2
V gene: TRBV28
clone size: .
CDR3 protein: CASSLNFYGYTF
CDR3 DNA: TGTGCCAGCAGTTTAAATTTCTATGGCTACACCTTC

D gene: .
J gene: TRBJ1-1
V gene: TRBV19
clone size: .
CDR3 protein: CASSINGGTEAFF
CDR3 DNA: TGTGCCAGTAGTATAAATGGAGGCACTGAAGCTTTCTTT

D gene: TRBD2
J gene: TRBJ2-1
V gene: TRBV2
clone size: many
CDR3 protein: CASTLLANYNEQFF
CDR3 DNA: TGTGCCAGCACCTTACTAGCGAACTACAATGAGCAGTTCTTC

D gene: .
J gene: TRBJ1-1
V gene: TRBV5-1
clone size: .
CDR3 protein: CASSVARGPGTEAFF
CDR3 DNA: TGCGCCAGCAGCGTCGCTCGGGGTCCAGGCACTGAAGCTTTCTTT

D gene: .
J gene: TRBJ2-7
V gene: TRBV9
clone size: .
CDR3 protein: CASSVGPTPHGEQYF
CDR3 DNA: TGTGCCAGCAGCGTAGGTCCCACCCCCCATGGGGAGCAGTACTTC

D gene: .
J gene: TRBJ2-1
V gene: TRBV30
clone size: .
CDR3 protein: CAWKGAHEQFF
CDR3 DNA: TGTGCCTGGAAGGGAGCCCATGAGCAGTTCTTC

D gene: .
J gene: TRBJ2-3
V gene: TRBV14
clone size: .
CDR3 protein: CASSDMGRGATDTQYF
CDR3 DNA: TGTGCCAGCAGCGATATGGGTCGGGGGGCCACAGATACGCAGTATTTT

D gene: TRBD1
J gene: TRBJ1-2
V gene: TRBV2
clone size: .
CDR3 protein: CASSLGGRAANYGYTF
CDR3 DNA: TGTGCCAGCAGTTTAGGGGGCAGGGCAGCTAACTATGGCTACACCTTC

D gene: .
J gene: TRBJ2-1
V gene: TRBV19
clone size: .
CDR3 protein: CASSVDRLLYNEQFF
CDR3 DNA: TGTGCCAGTAGTGTGGACCGGCTCTTGTACAATGAGCAGTTCTTC

D gene: TRBD1
J gene: TRBJ2-4
V gene: TRBV6-5
clone size: .
CDR3 protein: CASSSDRDIQYF
CDR3 DNA: TGTGCCAGCAGTTCGGACAGGGACATTCAGTACTTC

D gene: TRBD1
J gene: TRBJ1-5
V gene: TRBV19
clone size: many
CDR3 protein: CASSIAGGQGARRFNQPQHF
CDR3 DNA: TGTGCCAGTAGTATCGCCGGGGGACAGGGGGCGCGGCGGTTCAATCAGCCCCAGCATTTT

D gene: TRBD2
J gene: TRBJ2-1
V gene: TRBV7-2
clone size: .
CDR3 protein: CASSPGTSNGNEQFF
CDR3 DNA: TGTGCCAGCAGCCCCGGGACTAGCAATGGCAATGAGCAGTTCTTC

D gene: TRBD2
J gene: TRBJ2-2
V gene: TRBV28
clone size: .
CDR3 protein: CASSLLAGVSGELFF
CDR3 DNA: TGTGCCAGCAGTTTGTTAGCGGGAGTTTCCGGGGAGCTGTTTTTT

D gene: TRBD2
J gene: TRBJ2-7
V gene: TRBV2
clone size: .
CDR3 protein: CASVRMISGPYEQYF
CDR3 DNA: TGTGCCAGCGTCCGAATGATTAGCGGGCCCTACGAGCAGTACTTC

D gene: TRBD2
J gene: TRBJ2-1
V gene: TRBV5-1
clone size: .
CDR3 protein: CASSPSGGYNEQFF
CDR3 DNA: TGCGCCAGCAGCCCGTCGGGGGGCTACAATGAGCAGTTCTTC

D gene: TRBD2
J gene: TRBJ2-7
V gene: TRBV6-4
clone size: .
CDR3 protein: CASRNLSGCYYEQYF
CDR3 DNA: TGTGCCAGCAGAAACCTTAGCGGGTGTTACTACGAGCAGTACTTC

D gene: .
J gene: TRBJ2-5
V gene: TRBV7-3
clone size: .
CDR3 protein: CASSLSGIEETQYF
CDR3 DNA: TGTGCCAGCAGCTTAAGTGGTATAGAGGAGACCCAGTACTTC